This entry lists 28 T cell receptor beta chains sequenced from one sample in a study of cytomegalovirus exposure and HLA in healthy donors. PCR was performed using 60 Vbeta and 13 Jbeta primers. TCRdb keeps only in-frame clones here, not all; method: immunoSEQ multiplex PCR. The sample shows about 180,000 clones, 77% of them seen only once. The sequencing sample was made of PBMCs. The origin of the receptors is a woman aged 60 to 75 in good health and CMV-seropositive.

A single count supports this clone. This chain uses TRBV6-5 with TRBJ2-7, with a tentative D call TRBD2 (6 bases). CDR3 size: 15 residues. The germline V gene has CDR1 MNHEY and CDR2 SVGAGI. V lost 6 bases and J 4 bases, leaving 19 bases between the germline ends. As DNA, the CDR3 is TGTGCCAGCAGATACATGACTAGACGCGCTTACGAGCAGTACTTC. Translated: CASRYMTRRAYEQYF.

Only one count was recorded for this clone. The chain has TRBV10-2 and TRBJ1-2; 7 bases are a match to TRBD1. Trimming at V came to 3 bases and at J to 4 bases, leaving 14 bases not matched to a gene. This CDR3 has 17 amino acids. Germline loops: CDR1 WSHSY, CDR2 SAAADI. CDR3 in DNA: TGCGCCAGCAGTGAACGCGCCCGGGACAGAGGATTCTATGGCTACACCTTC. Residues: CASSERARDRGFYGYTF.

V and J are TRBV7-6 and TRBJ2-3; D possibly corresponds to TRBD2 (6 bases). Germline V gene sequence: CDR1 SGHVS, CDR2 FNYEAQ. V was cut by 1 base and J by 1 base, with 9 bases left in between. The CDR3 runs to 15 residues. The CDR3, as DNA: TGTGCCAGCAGCTTAGAGGGACTTCGCACAGATACGCAGTATTTT. Its translation is CASSLEGLRTDTQYF.

The chain joins TRBV5-8 to TRBJ2-3, with TRBD2 matching over 13 bases. The germline gives CDR1 SGHTS, CDR2 YDEGEE. CDR3 length: 16 residues. Trimming at V came to 0 bases and at J to 5 bases, leaving 3 bases not matched to a gene. As DNA, the CDR3 is TGTGCCAGCAGCTTGGGGACTAGCGGGAGTCTAGATACGCAGTATTTT. As protein: CASSLGTSGSLDTQYF. Complete variable domain (other parts from reference TRBV5-8 and TRBJ2-3): EAGVTQSPTHLIKTRGQQATLRCSPISGHTSVYWYQQALGLGLQFLLWYDEGEERNRGNFPPRFSGRQFPNYSSELNVNALELEDSALYLCASSLGTSGSLDTQYFGPGTRLTVL.

The chain uses TRBV11-3 and TRBJ1-4; 7 bases map to TRBD1. V dropped 2 bases and J dropped 7; count of bases not matched to a gene: 7. The CDR3 is made up of 15 amino acids. Germline CDR1 is SGHNT and CDR2 is YENEEA. In nucleotides, the CDR3 is TGTGCCAGCAGCTTATACCAGGGGGGTAGTGAAAAACTGTTTTTT. This encodes CASSLYQGGSEKLFF. Full variable domain (outside the CDR3, taken from reference TRBV11-3 and TRBJ1-4): EAGVVQSPRYKIIEKKQPVAFWCNPISGHNTLYWYLQNLGQGPELLIRYENEEAVDDSQLPKDRFSAERLKGVDSTLKIQPAELGDSAVYLCASSLYQGGSEKLFFGSGTQLSVL.

Of note for this clone: The junction shows a germline mismatch at one end, possibly a read error. The chain joins TRBV7-9 to TRBJ1-1, with a tentative D call TRBD1 (6 bases). The CDR3 length is 13 residues. Germline V gene lookup returns CDR1 SEHNR and CDR2 FQNEAQ (reference sequence). For the CDR3, the DNA is TGTTCCAGCAGCTTTGCAGGGGCCACTGAAGCTTTCTTT. Its translation is CSSSFAGATEAFF. Complete variable domain (other parts from reference TRBV7-9 and TRBJ1-1): DTGVSQNPRHKITKRGQNVTFRCDPISEHNRLYWYRQTLGQGPEFLTYFQNEAQLEKSRLLSDRFSAERPKGSFSTLEIQRTEQGDSAMYLCSSSFAGATEAFFGQGTRLTVV.

The rearrangement uses TRBV30 and TRBJ2-5; 7 nucleotides match TRBD1. The end of the DNA fits TRBJ2-7 better, so the J call may be wrong. CDR1 is GTSNPN and CDR2 is SVGIG in the germline V gene (reference sequence). CDR3 size: 13 residues. The CDR3 nucleotides are TGTGCCTGGGAACCCACAGGGGCCTACGAGCAGTACTTC. This gives the protein CAWEPTGAYEQYF.

The J gene is TRBJ2-3, the V gene TRBV28, with 11 positions matching TRBD2. Germline trimming cut 5 bases from V and 6 bases from J; bases unmatched to any gene: 16. Germline lookup yields CDR1 MDHEN and CDR2 SYDVKM. The CDR3 loop spans 18 amino acids. CDR3 sequence reads: CASSPPPGTSGPRDTQYF. CDR3 coding DNA: TGTGCCAGCAGTCCCCCCCCCGGGACTAGCGGCCCCCGCGATACGCAGTATTTT.

The gene calls are TRBV5-1 and TRBJ2-7; D is ambiguous. V dropped 2 bases and J dropped 7 bases, with 13 bases sitting between them. Germline V gene data show CDR1 as SGHRS and CDR2 as YFSETQ. This CDR3 has 13 amino acids. Here the CDR3 DNA reads TGCGCCAGCAGCTTAGACACATCCATGGAGCAGTACTTC. Translated: CASSLDTSMEQYF.

The table lists this clone with a few counts. The chain recombines TRBV15 with TRBJ2-1; 10 nucleotides match TRBD2. CDR1 is LNHNV, CDR2 YYDKDF, per germline (reference sequence). The CDR3 loop spans 18 amino acids. The V gene end was trimmed by 0 bases and the J gene end by 3 bases; junction bases not matched to a gene: 8. The CDR3 loop is CATSRDPEASGSYNEQFF. The CDR3 nucleotides are TGTGCCACCAGCAGAGATCCGGAGGCTAGCGGGAGCTACAATGAGCAGTTCTTC. Using reference TRBV15 and TRBJ2-1 for the parts outside the CDR3, the full variable domain is DAMVIQNPRYQVTQFGKPVTLSCSQTLNHNVMYWYQQKSSQAPKLLFHYYDKDFNNEADTPDNFQSRRPNTSFCFLDIRSPGLGDTAMYLCATSRDPEASGSYNEQFFGPGTRLTVL.

The chain couples TRBV6-5 to TRBJ2-1; TRBD1 matches 9 bases. V trimming: 4 bases; J trimming: 6 bases; junction bases outside the gene matches: 10. The germline V gene encodes CDR1 MNHEY and CDR2 SVGAGI. The CDR3 runs to 16 residues. The CDR3 coding sequence is TGTGCCAGCAGTTCCGGGACAGGGATTGGATTCAATGAGCAGTTCTTC. The encoded protein is CASSSGTGIGFNEQFF.

The gene calls are TRBV4-3 and TRBJ2-1; the D gene is possibly TRBD2 (5 bases). Trimming shortened V by 4 bases and J by 7 bases, and 14 bases separated the two germline ends. Looked up from germline, CDR1 is LGHNA and CDR2 is YSLEER. This CDR3 region has 14 residues. CDR3 residues: CASSPRLLTNEQFF. The CDR3 region has the DNA TGCGCCAGCAGCCCCCGACTACTTACTAATGAGCAGTTCTTC.

This clone has a handful of counts. This chain joins TRBV19 and TRBJ1-2, with D unresolved. CDR1 and CDR2 from the germline V gene are LNHDA and SQIVND (reference sequence). This CDR3 has 14 amino acids. The germline V and J ends were trimmed by 6 bases and 1 base, with 12 bases remaining between them. The CDR3 bases are TGTGCCAGTAGCCGGGAGACCAATAACTATGGCTACACCTTC. Protein sequence: CASSRETNNYGYTF.

This clone was picked up a small number of times. V is TRBV28 and J is TRBJ2-7, with D possibly being TRBD1 (6 bases). The CDR3 sequence is 13 residues long. Germline V lookup: CDR1 MDHEN, CDR2 SYDVKM. Deletions cut 6 bases from V and 2 bases from J, with 11 bases between. The CDR3 reads CASRSGTTYEQYF. CDR3 DNA sequence: TGTGCCAGCAGATCCGGGACAACCTACGAGCAGTACTTC.

The chain carries TRBV27 and TRBJ1-1; 7 bases align to TRBD1. CDR1 MNHEY and CDR2 SMNVEV come from the germline V gene (reference sequence). The V and J ends lost 5 bases and 3 bases, in that order; junction bases with no gene match: 12. The CDR3 loop spans 16 amino acids. The CDR3 nucleotides are TGTGCCAGCAGTATACTTGACAGGGTCGGCCACACTGAAGCTTTCTTT. Its protein product is CASSILDRVGHTEAFF.

The count of this clone is one. The chain has TRBV28 and TRBJ2-5; D perhaps matches TRBD2 (6 bases). Gene TRBJ2-7 matches the end of the DNA better, so the J call may be wrong. This CDR3 comprises 14 residues. From germline, CDR1 is MDHEN and CDR2 SYDVKM. Written as DNA, the CDR3 is TGTGCCAGCAGTATGGGACTGAGAATTTACGAGCAGTACTTC. It specifies CASSMGLRIYEQYF.

The V gene is TRBV7-2, the J gene TRBJ1-6; D ambiguous. Per germline, CDR1 SGHTA and CDR2 FQGNSA. Trimming left V 5 bases short and J 0 bases short, with 11 bases between. The CDR3 is made up of 16 amino acids. The CDR3: CASSPMASSYNSPLHF. CDR3 DNA sequence: TGTGCCAGCAGCCCGATGGCCTCCTCCTATAATTCACCCCTCCACTTT.

This chain joins TRBV9 and TRBJ2-7; 7 bases are a match to TRBD2. After removal of 0 bases from V and 4 bases from J, the junction contained 13 bases not matched to a gene. Germline V gene sequence: CDR1 SGDLS, CDR2 YYNGEE. This CDR3 has 17 residues. CDR3 sequence (DNA): TGTGCCAGCAGCGTAGGTGGAGGGAGCGGGATTTATTACGAGCAGTACTTC. Amino acid sequence: CASSVGGGSGIYYEQYF.

V is TRBV2 and J is TRBJ2-2, with D uncertain. The CDR3 totals 13 residues. V was trimmed by 3 bases and J by 4 bases, leaving 6 bases between them. Germline CDR1 reads SNHLY; CDR2 reads FYNNEI. The CDR3 is CASSDRSTGELFF. The DNA for the CDR3 is TGTGCCAGCAGTGACCGGAGCACCGGGGAGCTGTTTTTT.

This clone appeared many times. The CDR3 DNA reads TGCGCCAGCAGCGTAACAGGGGGGAACACCGGGGAGCTGTTTTTT. Translating it yields CASSVTGGNTGELFF. This sequence joins TRBV4-3 and TRBJ2-2, with 8 bases identical to TRBD1. The V and J ends lost 5 bases and 1 base, in that order; junction bases with no gene match: 3. In germline, CDR1 is LGHNA, CDR2 YSLEER. The CDR3 runs 15 residues.

This chain connects TRBV7-4 to TRBJ1-3; no definite D call. Trimming pared 3 bases from V and 3 bases from J, leaving 15 bases between. Germline V gives CDR1 SGHVT, CDR2 SQSDAQ. The CDR3 contains 16 residues. The CDR3 DNA reads as TGTGCCAGCAGCTTTTGTCTAGGAACCCTTGGAAACACCATATATTTT. Encoded protein: CASSFCLGTLGNTIYF.

This rearrangement joins TRBV6-1 to TRBJ2-1; the match to TRBD2 covers 15 bases. The CDR3 spans 18 residues. Trimming removed 3 bases from V and 0 bases from J; junction bases left unmatched: 3. Germline V gene sequence: CDR1 MNHNS, CDR2 SASEGT. CDR3 sequence reads: CASSEGTSGRFSYNEQFF. The CDR3 DNA follows: TGTGCCAGCAGTGAGGGGACTAGCGGGAGGTTCTCCTACAATGAGCAGTTCTTC.

The J gene is TRBJ1-1, the V gene TRBV6-6; TRBD1 aligns across 7 bases. This CDR3 region has 14 residues. Germline V lookup: CDR1 MNHNY, CDR2 SVGAGI (reference sequence). The V gene end was trimmed by 8 bases and the J gene end by 0 bases; junction bases not matched to a gene: 6. CDR3 sequence reads: CASQGQLLNTEAFF. In nucleotides, the CDR3 is TGTGCCAGCCAGGGACAGCTACTGAACACTGAAGCTTTCTTT.

The chain is built from TRBV4-3 and TRBJ2-1; D gene uncertain. The germline gives CDR1 LGHNA, CDR2 YSLEER. The CDR3 sequence is 15 residues long. Trimming removed 0 bases at V and 3 bases at J, with 9 bases between. The CDR3 here is CASSQDPGNYNEQFF. CDR3 DNA sequence: TGCGCCAGCAGCCAAGACCCAGGAAACTACAATGAGCAGTTCTTC.

The V and J genes are TRBV13 and TRBJ2-5, with 10 bases that match TRBD2. Germline-derived CDR1 and CDR2 are PRHDT and FYEKMQ (reference sequence). The V segment lost 5 bases and the J segment 2 bases; nucleotides outside the gene matches: 8. The CDR3 is made up of 16 amino acids. The CDR3: CASSPSSSGGQETQYF. The DNA of the CDR3 is TGTGCCAGCAGCCCCTCATCTAGCGGGGGACAAGAGACCCAGTACTTC.

V and J are TRBV4-3 and TRBJ1-2, with D possibly being TRBD1 (5 bases). Germline V gives CDR1 LGHNA, CDR2 YSLEER. The CDR3 length is 15 residues. V was trimmed by 0 bases and J by 6 bases, leaving 14 bases between them. The CDR3: CASSQDSQGKNGYTF. DNA of the CDR3: TGCGCCAGCAGCCAAGACAGCCAGGGCAAGAATGGCTACACCTTC.

This clone was recorded a few times. The rearrangement links TRBV6-1 to TRBJ1-1; the match to TRBD1 covers 8 bases. This CDR3 has 15 amino acids. V trimming: 6 bases; J trimming: 5 bases; junction bases outside the gene matches: 11. CDR1 is MNHNS and CDR2 is SASEGT in the germline V gene. The CDR3, as DNA: TGTGCCAGCAGGATAGGACAGGGAGGGAGGACTGAAGCTTTCTTT. It encodes CASRIGQGGRTEAFF.

A note on this clone: This CDR3 is also generated by other DNA sequences in the sample. The rearrangement uses TRBV6-6 and TRBJ1-2; D might be TRBD1 (5 bases). In germline, CDR1 is MNHNY, CDR2 SVGAGI (reference sequence). This CDR3 spans 14 amino acids. Trimming removed 5 bases from V and 2 bases from J, with 12 bases in between. CDR3 sequence: CASSGRTGNYGYTF. The CDR3 DNA sequence: TGTGCCAGCAGTGGTAGAACAGGCAACTATGGCTACACCTTC.